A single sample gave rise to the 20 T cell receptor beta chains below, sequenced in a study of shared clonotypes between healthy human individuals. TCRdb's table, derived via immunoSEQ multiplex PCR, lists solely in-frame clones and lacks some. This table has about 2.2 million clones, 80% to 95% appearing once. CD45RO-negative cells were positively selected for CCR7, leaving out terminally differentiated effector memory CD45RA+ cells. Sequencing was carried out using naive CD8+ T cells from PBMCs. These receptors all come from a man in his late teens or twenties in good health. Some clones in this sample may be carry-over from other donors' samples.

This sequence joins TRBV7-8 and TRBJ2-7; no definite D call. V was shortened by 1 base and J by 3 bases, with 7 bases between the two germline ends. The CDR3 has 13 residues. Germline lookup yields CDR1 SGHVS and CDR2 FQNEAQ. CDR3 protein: CASSLDGDYEQYF. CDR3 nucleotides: TGTGCCAGCAGCTTAGATGGGGACTACGAGCAGTACTTC. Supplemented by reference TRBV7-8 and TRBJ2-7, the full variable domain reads GAGVSQSPRYKVAKRGQDVALRCDPISGHVSLFWYQQALGQGPEFLTYFQNEAQLDKSGLPSDRFFAERPEGSVSTLKIQRTQQEDSAVYLCASSLDGDYEQYFGPGTRLTVT.

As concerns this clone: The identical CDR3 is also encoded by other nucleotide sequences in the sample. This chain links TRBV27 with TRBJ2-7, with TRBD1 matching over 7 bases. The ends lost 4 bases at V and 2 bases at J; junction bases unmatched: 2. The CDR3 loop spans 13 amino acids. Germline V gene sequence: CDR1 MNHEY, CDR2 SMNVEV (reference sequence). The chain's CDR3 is CASSWTGAYEQYF. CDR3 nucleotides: TGTGCCAGCAGTTGGACAGGAGCCTACGAGCAGTACTTC.

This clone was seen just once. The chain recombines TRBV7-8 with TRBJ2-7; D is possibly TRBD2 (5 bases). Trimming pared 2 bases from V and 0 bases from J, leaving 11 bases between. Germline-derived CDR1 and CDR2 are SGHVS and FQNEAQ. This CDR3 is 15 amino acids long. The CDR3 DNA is TGTGCCAGCAGCTTATCCGGGGTAAGCTCCTACGAGCAGTACTTC. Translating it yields CASSLSGVSSYEQYF.

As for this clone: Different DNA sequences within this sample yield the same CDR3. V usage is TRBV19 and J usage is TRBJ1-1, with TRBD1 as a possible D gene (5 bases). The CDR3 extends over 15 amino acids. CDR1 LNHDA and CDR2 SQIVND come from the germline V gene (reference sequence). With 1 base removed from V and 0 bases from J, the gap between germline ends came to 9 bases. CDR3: CASSIGRTMNTEAFF. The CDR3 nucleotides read TGTGCCAGTAGTATAGGGAGGACAATGAACACTGAAGCTTTCTTT.

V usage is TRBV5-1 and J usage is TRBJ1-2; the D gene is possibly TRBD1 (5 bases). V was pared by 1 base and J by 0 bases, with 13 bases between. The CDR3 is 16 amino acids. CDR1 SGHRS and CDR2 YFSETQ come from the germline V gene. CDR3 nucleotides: TGCGCCAGCAGCTTGTACCCGGGGCATTCTAACTATGGCTACACCTTC. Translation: CASSLYPGHSNYGYTF.

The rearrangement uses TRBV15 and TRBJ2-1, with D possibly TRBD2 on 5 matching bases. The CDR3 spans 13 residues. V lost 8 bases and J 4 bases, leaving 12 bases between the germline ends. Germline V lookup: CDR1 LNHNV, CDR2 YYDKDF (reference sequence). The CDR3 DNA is TGTGCCACCGGGGTAGCGCCTTACAATGAGCAGTTCTTC. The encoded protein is CATGVAPYNEQFF.

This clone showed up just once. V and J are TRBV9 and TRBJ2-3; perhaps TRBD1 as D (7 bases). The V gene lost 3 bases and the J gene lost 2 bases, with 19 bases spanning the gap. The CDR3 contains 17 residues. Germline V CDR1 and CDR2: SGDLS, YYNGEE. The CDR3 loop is CASSAGTVGGHTDTQYF. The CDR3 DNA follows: TGTGCCAGCAGCGCCGGGACAGTGGGGGGACACACAGATACGCAGTATTTT.

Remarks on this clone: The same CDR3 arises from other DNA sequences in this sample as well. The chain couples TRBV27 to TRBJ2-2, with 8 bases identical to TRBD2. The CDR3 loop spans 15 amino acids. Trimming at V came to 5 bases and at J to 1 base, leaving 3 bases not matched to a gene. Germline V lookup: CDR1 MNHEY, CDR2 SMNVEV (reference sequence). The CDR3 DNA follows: TGTGCCAGCAGTCTAACTAGCGGGAACACCGGGGAGCTGTTTTTT. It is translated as CASSLTSGNTGELFF.

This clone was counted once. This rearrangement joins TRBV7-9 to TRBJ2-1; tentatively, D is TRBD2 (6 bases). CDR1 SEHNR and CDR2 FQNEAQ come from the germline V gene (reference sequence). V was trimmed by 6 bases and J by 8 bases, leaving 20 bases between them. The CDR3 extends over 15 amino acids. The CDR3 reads CASSYAGPGRHEQFF. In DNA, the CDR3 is TGTGCCAGCAGTTACGCGGGACCTGGACGTCATGAGCAGTTCTTC.

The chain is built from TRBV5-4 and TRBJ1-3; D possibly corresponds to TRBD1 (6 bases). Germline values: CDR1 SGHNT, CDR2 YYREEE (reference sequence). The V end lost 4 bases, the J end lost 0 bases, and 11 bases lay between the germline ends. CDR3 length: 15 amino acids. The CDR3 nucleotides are TGTGCCAGCAGCATAGGGACACTCTCTGGAAACACCATATATTTT. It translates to CASSIGTLSGNTIYF.

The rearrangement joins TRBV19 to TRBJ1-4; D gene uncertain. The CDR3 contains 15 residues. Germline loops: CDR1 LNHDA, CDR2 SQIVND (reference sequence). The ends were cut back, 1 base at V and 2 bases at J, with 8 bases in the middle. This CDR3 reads CASSIVLRTNEKLFF. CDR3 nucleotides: TGTGCCAGTAGTATAGTACTGAGGACTAATGAAAAACTGTTTTTT.

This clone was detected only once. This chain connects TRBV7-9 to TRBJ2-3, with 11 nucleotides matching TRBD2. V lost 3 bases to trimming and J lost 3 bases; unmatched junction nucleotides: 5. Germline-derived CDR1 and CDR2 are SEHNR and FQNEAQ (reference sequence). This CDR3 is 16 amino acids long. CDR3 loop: CASSFLLAGETDTQYF. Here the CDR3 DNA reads TGTGCCAGCAGCTTTTTACTAGCGGGAGAAACAGATACGCAGTATTTT.

The CDR3 nucleotides are TGTGCCACTTACCGGGACAGGGTGATCTATGAGCAGTTCTTC. Translated, it gives CATYRDRVIYEQFF. The V gene is TRBV28, the J gene TRBJ2-1, with 9 bases identical to TRBD1. Germline V gene sequence: CDR1 MDHEN, CDR2 SYDVKM. This CDR3 is built from 14 residues. V lost 10 bases, J lost 8 bases, and 12 bases stayed unmatched. Using reference TRBV28 and TRBJ2-1 for the parts outside the CDR3, the full variable domain is DVKVTQSSRYLVKRTGEKVFLECVQDMDHENMFWYRQDPGLGLRLIYFSYDVKMKEKGDIPEGYSVSREKKERFSLILESASTNQTSMYLCATYRDRVIYEQFFGPGTRLTVL.

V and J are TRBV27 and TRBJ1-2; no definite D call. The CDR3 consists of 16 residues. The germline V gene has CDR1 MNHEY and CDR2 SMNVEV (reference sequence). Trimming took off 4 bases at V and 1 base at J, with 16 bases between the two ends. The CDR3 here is CASSSYGLGINYGYTF. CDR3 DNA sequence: TGTGCCAGCAGTTCGTACGGACTGGGCATTAACTATGGCTACACCTTC.

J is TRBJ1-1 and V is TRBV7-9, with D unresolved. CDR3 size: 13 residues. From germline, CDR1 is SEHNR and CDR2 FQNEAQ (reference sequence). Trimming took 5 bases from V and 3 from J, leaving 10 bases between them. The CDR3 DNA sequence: TGTGCCAGCAGCCAACAGAGGGACACTGAAGCTTTCTTT. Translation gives CASSQQRDTEAFF.

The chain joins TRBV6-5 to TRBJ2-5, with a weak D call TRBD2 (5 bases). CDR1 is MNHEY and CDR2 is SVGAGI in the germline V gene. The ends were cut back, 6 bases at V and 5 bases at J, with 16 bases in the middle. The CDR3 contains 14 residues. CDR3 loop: CASRDSVSVETQYF. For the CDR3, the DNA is TGTGCCAGCAGAGATAGCGTTTCGGTGGAGACCCAGTACTTC.

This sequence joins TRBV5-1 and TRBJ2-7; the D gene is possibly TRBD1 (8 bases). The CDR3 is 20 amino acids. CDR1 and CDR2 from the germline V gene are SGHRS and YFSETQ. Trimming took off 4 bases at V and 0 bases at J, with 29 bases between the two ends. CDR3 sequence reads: CASSDPWAGGGSGHSYEQYF. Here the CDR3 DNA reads TGCGCCAGCAGCGACCCCTGGGCAGGGGGCGGGAGCGGTCACTCCTACGAGCAGTACTTC.

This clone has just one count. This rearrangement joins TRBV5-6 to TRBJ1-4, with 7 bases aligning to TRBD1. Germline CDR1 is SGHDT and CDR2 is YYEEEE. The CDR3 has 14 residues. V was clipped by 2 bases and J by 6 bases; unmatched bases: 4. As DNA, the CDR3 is TGTGCCAGCAGCTTTAGGGGGCTTCATGAAAAACTGTTTTTT. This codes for CASSFRGLHEKLFF.

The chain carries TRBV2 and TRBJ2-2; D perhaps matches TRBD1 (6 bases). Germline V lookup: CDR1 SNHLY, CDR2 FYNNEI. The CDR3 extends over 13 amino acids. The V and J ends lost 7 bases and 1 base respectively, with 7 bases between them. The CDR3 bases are TGTGCCAGCAAGACAGGGAACACCGGGGAGCTGTTTTTT. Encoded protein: CASKTGNTGELFF.

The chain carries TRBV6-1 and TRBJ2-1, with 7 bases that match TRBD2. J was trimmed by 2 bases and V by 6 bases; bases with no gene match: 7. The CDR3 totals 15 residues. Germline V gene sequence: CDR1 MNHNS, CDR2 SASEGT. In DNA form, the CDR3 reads TGTGCCAGCAGCCCCGGGGGGATAGCCTACAATGAGCAGTTCTTC. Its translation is CASSPGGIAYNEQFF.